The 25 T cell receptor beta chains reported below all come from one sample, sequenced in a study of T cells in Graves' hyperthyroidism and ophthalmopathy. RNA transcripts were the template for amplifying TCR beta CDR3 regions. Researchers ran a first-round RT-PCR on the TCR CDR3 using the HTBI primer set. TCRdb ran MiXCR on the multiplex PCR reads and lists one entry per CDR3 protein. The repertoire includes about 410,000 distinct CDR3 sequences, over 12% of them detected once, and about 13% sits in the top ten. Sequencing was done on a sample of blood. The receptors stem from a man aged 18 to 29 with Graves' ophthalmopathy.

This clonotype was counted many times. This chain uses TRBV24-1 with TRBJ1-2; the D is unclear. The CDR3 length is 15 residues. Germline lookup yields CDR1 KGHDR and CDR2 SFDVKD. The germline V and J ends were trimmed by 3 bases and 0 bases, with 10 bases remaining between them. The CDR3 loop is CATSDPEPSNYGYTF. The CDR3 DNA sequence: TGTGCCACCAGTGATCCGGAACCATCTAACTATGGCTACACCTTC.

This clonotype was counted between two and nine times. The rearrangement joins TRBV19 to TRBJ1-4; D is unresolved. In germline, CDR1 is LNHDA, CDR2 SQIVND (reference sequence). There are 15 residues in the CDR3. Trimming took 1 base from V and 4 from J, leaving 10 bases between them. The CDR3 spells CASSIVPSNNEKLFF. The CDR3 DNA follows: TGTGCCAGTAGTATAGTACCAAGTAATAATGAAAAACTGTTTTTT.

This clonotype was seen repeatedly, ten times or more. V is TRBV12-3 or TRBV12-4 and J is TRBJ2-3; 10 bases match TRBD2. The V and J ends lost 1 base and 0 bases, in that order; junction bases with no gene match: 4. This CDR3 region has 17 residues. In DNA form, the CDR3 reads TGTGCCAGCAGTTTAGTTCGGACTAGCGGTAGCACAGATACGCAGTATTTT. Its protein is CASSLVRTSGSTDTQYF.

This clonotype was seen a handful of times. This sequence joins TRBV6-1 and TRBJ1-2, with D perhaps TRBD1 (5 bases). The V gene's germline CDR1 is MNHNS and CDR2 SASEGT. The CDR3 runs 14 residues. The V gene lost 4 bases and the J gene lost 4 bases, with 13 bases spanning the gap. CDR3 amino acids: CASSAAPGLYGYTF. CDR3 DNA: TGTGCCAGCAGTGCAGCCCCGGGACTCTATGGCTACACCTTC.

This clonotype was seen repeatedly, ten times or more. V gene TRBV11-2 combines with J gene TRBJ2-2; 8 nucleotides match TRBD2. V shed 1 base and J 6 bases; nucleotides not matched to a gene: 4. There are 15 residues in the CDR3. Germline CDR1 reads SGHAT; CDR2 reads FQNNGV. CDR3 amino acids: CASSLVDGRAGELFF. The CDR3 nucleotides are TGTGCCAGCAGCTTAGTCGACGGGAGGGCCGGGGAGCTGTTTTTT.

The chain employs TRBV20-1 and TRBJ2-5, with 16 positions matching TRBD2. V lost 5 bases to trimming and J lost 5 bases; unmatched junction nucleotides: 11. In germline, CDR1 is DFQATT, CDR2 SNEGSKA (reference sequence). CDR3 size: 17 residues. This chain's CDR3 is CSAPGTSGRGLAETQYF. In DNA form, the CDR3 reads TGCAGTGCTCCGGGGACTAGCGGGAGGGGATTGGCTGAGACCCAGTACTTC.

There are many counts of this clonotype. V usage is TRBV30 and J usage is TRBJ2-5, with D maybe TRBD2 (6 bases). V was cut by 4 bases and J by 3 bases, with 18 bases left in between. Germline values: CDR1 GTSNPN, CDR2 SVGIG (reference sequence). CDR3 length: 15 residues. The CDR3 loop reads CAWNPFGGVKETQYF. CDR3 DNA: TGTGCCTGGAACCCTTTCGGGGGAGTCAAAGAGACCCAGTACTTC.

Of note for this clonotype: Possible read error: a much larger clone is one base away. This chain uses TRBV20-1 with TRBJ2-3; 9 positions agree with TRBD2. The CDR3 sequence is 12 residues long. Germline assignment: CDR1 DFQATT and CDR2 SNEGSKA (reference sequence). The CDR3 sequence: CGALGLADTQYF. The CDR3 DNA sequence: TGCGGTGCCCTTGGACTAGCGGATACGCAGTATTTT.

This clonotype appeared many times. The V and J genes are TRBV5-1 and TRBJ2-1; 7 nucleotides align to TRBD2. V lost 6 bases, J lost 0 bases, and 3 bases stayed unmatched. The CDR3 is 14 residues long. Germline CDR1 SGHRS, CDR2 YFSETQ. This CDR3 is CASTLADSYNEQFF. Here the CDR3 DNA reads TGCGCCAGCACCCTAGCGGACTCCTACAATGAGCAGTTCTTC.

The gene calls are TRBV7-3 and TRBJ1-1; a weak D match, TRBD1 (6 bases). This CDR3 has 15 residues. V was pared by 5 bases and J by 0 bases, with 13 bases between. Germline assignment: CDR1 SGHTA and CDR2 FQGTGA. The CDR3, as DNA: TGTGCCAGCAGCAAACAGGGAAAACTGAACACTGAAGCTTTCTTT. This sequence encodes CASSKQGKLNTEAFF.

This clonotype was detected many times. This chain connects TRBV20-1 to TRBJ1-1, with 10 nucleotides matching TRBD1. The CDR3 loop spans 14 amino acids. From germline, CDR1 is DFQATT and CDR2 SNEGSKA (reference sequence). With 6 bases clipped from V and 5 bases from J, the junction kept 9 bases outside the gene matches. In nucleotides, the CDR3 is TGCAGTGCCCGGGGACAGGGGAAGTTAACTGAAGCTTTCTTT. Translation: CSARGQGKLTEAFF.

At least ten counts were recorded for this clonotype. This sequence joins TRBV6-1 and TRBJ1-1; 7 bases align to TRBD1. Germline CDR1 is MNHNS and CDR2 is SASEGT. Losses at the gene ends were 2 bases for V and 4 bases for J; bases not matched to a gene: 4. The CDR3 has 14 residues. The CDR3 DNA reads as TGTGCCAGCAGTGAAATTACAGGGGCCACTGAAGCTTTCTTT. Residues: CASSEITGATEAFF.

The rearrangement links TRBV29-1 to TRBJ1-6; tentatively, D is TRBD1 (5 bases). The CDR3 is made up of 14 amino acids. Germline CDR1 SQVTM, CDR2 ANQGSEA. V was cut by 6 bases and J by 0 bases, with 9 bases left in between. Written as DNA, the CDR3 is TGCAGCGTGCTGGGGGTCTCCTATAATTCACCCCTCCACTTT. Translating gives CSVLGVSYNSPLHF.

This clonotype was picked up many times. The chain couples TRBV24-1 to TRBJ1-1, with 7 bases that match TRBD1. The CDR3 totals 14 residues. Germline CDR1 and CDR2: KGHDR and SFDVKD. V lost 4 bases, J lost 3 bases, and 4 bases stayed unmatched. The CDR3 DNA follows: TGTGCCACCAGTGACTCCAGGGGGGACACTGAAGCTTTCTTT. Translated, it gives CATSDSRGDTEAFF.

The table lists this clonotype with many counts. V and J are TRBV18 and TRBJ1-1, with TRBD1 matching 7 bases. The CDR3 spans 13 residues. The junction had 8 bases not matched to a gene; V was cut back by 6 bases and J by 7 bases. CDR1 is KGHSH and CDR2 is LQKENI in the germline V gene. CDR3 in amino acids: CASSPGTEIEAFF. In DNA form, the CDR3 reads TGTGCCAGCTCGCCCGGGACAGAAATTGAAGCTTTCTTT.

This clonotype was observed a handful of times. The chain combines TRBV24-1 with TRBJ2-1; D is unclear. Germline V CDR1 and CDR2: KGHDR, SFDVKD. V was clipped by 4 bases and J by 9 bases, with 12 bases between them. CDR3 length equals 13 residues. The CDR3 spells CATSDIVRGEQFF. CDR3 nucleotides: TGTGCCACCAGTGACATAGTGCGTGGTGAGCAGTTCTTC.

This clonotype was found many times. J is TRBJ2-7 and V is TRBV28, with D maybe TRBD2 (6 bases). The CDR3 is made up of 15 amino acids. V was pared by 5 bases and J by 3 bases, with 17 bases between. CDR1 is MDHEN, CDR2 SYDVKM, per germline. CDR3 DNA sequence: TGTGCCAGCAGTAACCGGGACGGGAGATACTACGAGCAGTACTTC. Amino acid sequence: CASSNRDGRYYEQYF.

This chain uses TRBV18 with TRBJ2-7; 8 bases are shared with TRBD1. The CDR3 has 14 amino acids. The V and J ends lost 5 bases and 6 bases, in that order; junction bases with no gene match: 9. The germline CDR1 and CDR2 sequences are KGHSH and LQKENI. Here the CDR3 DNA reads TGTGCCAGCTCATATAATGGACAGGGCGGCGAGCAGTACTTC. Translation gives CASSYNGQGGEQYF.

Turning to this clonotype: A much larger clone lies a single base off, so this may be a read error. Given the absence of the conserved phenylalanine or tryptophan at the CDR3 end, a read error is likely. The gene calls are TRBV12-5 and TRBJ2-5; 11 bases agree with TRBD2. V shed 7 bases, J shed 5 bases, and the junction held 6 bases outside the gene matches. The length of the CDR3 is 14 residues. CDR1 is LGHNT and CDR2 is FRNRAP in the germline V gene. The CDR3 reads CASAVAGGGETQYL. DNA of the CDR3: TGTGCTAGTGCTGTAGCGGGGGGGGGGGAGACCCAGTACCTC.

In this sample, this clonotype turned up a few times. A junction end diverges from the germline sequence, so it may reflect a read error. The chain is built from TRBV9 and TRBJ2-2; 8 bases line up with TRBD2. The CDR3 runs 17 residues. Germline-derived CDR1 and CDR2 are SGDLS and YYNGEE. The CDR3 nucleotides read TGTGCCAGCAGCGTAGGATTAGCGGGAAGAGACACCGGGGAGCGGTTTTTT. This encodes CASSVGLAGRDTGERFF.

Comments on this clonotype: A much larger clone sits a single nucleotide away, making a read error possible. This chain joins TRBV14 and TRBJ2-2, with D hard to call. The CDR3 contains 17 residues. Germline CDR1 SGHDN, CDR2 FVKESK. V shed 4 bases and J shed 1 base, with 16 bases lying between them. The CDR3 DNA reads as TGTGCCAGCAGCCCAAGAAGGACCCAGCAGAACACCGGGGAGCTGTTTTTT. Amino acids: CASSPRRTQQNTGELFF.

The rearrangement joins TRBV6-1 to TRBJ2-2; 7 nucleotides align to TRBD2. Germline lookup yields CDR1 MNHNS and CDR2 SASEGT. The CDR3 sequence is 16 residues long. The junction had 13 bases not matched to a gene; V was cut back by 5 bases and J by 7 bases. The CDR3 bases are TGTGCCAGCAGTTGGGACTATATCGGGACTTACGGGGAGCTGTTTTTT. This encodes CASSWDYIGTYGELFF.

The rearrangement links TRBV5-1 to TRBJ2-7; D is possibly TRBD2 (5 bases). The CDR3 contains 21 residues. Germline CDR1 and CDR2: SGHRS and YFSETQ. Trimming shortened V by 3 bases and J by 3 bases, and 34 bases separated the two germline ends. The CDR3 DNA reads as TGCGCCAGCAGCTCCATTCCTCTTGGATCCGGGATCGATATCATTCGCTACGAGCAGTACTTC. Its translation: CASSSIPLGSGIDIIRYEQYF.

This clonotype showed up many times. CDR3 amino acids: CASNAWVNEQFF. The CDR3 nucleotides read TGTGCCAGCAATGCCTGGGTCAATGAGCAGTTCTTC. The rearrangement uses TRBV6-1 and TRBJ2-1; D not resolved. CDR3 length: 12 residues. From germline, CDR1 is MNHNS and CDR2 SASEGT. V was cut by 7 bases and J by 6 bases, with 10 bases left in between.

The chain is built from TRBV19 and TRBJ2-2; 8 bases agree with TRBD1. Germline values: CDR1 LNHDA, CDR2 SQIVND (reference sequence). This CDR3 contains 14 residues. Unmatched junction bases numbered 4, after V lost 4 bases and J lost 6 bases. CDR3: CASSRTGTPGELFF. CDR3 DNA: TGTGCCAGTAGTAGGACAGGGACCCCCGGGGAGCTGTTTTTT.